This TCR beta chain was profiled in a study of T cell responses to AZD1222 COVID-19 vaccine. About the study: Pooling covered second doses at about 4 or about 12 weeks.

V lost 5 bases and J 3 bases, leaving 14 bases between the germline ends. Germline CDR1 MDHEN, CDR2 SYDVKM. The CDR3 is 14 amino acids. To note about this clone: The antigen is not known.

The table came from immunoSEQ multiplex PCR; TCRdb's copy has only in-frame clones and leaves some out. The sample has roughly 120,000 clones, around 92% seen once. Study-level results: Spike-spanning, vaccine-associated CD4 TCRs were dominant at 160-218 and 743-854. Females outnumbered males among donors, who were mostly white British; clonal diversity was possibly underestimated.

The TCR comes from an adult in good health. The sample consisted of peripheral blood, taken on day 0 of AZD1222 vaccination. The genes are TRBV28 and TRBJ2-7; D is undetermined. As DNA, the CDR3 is TGTGCCAGCAGTACTCGTCAGGTCTACTACGAGCAGTACTTC. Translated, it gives CASSTRQVYYEQYF. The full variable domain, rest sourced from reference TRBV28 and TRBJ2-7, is DVKVTQSSRYLVKRTGEKVFLECVQDMDHENMFWYRQDPGLGLRLIYFSYDVKMKEKGDIPEGYSVSREKKERFSLILESASTNQTSMYLCASSTRQVYYEQYFGPGTRLTVT.